This T cell receptor (beta chain) originates from a study of blood T cell repertoires in COVID-19. Study at large: Samples came from the United States, Italy and Spain, spanning acute and convalescent COVID-19. Nucleic acid was either cDNA or gDNA, and it came from T cells, B-cell-depleted T cells, or PBMCs.

Libraries were prepared by immunoSEQ multiplex PCR; TCRdb keeps only in-frame clonotypes and omits some of them. The sample contains 57,000 or so clones, about nine tenths of which appear only once. CDR3 length: 13 residues. V was shortened by 4 bases and J by 3 bases, with 9 bases between the two germline ends. Looked up from germline, CDR1 is LGHDT and CDR2 is YNNKEL (reference sequence). Sequenced: peripheral blood. The J gene is TRBJ1-1, the V gene TRBV3-1 (or the pseudogene TRBV3-2); D is unclear. The sequence was collected from a woman aged 45-65 years with active or convalescent COVID-19. The CDR3 region has the DNA TGTGCCAGCAGCCCAAACACCCACACTGAAGCTTTCTTT. Protein: CASSPNTHTEAFF.